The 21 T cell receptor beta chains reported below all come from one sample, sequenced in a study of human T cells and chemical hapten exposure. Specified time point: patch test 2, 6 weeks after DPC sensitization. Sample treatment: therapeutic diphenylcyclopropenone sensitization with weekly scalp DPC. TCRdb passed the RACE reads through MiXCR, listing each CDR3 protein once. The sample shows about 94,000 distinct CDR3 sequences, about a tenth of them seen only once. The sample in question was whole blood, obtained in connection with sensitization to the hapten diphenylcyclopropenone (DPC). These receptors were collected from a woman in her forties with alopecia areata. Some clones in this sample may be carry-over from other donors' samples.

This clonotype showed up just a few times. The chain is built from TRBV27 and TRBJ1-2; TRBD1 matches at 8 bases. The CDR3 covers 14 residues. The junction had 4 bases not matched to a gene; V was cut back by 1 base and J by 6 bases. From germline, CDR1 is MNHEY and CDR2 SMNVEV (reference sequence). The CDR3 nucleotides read TGTGCCAGCAGTTTATTATCAGGGGGCAATGGCTACACCTTC. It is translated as CASSLLSGGNGYTF.

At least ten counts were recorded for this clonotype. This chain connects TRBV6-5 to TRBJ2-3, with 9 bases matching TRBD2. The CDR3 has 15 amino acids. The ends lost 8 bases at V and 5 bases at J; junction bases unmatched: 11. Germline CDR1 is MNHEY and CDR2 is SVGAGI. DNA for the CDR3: TGTGCCAGCGTCCCCAAAGCGGGAGGAGGAGATACGCAGTATTTT. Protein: CASVPKAGGGDTQYF.

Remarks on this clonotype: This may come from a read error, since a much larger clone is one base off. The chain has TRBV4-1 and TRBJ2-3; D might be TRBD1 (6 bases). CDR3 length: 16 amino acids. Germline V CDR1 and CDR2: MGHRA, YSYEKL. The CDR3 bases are TGCGCCAGCAGCCAGACCAGGGGCCAAGGCACAGATAGGCAGTATTTT. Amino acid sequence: CASSQTRGQGTDRQYF.

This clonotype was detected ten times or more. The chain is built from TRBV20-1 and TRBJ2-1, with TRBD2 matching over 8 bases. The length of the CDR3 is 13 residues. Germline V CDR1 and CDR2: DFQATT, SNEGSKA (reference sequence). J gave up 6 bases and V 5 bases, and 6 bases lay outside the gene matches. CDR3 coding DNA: TGCAGTGCTGGACTAGCCCACCGCAATGAGCAGTTCTTC. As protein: CSAGLAHRNEQFF.

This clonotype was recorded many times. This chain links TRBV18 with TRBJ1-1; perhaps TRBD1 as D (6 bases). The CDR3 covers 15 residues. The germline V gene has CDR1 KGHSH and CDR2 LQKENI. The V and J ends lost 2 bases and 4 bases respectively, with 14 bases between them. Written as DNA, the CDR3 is TGTGCCAGCTCACCAGAGGGAGGGGGGGTCACTGAAGCTTTCTTT. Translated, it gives CASSPEGGGVTEAFF.

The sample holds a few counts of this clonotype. The CDR3 DNA sequence: TGTGCCAGCAGGCCCACGAGGCGCGGGACCCGGGAGCTGTTTTTT. It codes for CASRPTRRGTRELFF. V is TRBV6-2 or TRBV6-3 and J is TRBJ2-2, with D perhaps TRBD2 (6 bases). Trimming removed 6 bases at V and 9 bases at J, with 20 bases between. Germline V gene sequence: CDR1 MNHEY, CDR2 SVGEGT. This CDR3 has 15 amino acids.

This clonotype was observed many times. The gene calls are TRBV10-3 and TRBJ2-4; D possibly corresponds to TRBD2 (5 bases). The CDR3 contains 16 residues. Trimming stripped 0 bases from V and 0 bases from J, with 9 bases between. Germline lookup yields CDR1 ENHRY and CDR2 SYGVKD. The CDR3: CAISESSGLAKNIQYF. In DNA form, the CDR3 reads TGTGCCATCAGTGAGTCTAGTGGACTAGCCAAAAACATTCAGTACTTC.

The CDR3 here is CSVVTGLAGDNEQFF. CDR3 coding DNA: TGCAGCGTCGTCACGGGACTAGCGGGGGACAATGAGCAGTTCTTC. This chain uses TRBV29-1 with TRBJ2-1; 14 positions agree with TRBD2. The junction had 6 bases not matched to a gene; V was cut back by 6 bases and J by 5 bases. Germline assignment: CDR1 SQVTM and CDR2 ANQGSEA. The CDR3 is 15 residues long.

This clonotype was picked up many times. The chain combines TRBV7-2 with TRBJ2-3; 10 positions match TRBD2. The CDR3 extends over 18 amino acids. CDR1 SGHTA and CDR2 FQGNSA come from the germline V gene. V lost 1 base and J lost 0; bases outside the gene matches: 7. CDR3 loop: CASSLGTSGPQSTDTQYF. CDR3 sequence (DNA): TGTGCCAGCAGCTTAGGGACTAGCGGACCACAAAGCACAGATACGCAGTATTTT.

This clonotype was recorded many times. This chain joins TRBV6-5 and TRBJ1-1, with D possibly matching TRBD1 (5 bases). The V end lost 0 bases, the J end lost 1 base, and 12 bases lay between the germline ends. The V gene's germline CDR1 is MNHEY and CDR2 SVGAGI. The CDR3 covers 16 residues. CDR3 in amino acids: CASSYSIGRANTEAFF. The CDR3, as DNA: TGTGCCAGCAGTTACTCGATTGGCAGGGCGAACACTGAAGCTTTCTTT.

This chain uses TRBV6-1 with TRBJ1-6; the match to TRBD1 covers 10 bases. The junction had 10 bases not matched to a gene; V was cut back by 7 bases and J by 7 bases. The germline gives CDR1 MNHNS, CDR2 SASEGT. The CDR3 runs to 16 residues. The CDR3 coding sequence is TGTGCCAGCATTGTAGACAGGGGGCTACGGAATTCACCCCTCCACTTT. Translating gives CASIVDRGLRNSPLHF.

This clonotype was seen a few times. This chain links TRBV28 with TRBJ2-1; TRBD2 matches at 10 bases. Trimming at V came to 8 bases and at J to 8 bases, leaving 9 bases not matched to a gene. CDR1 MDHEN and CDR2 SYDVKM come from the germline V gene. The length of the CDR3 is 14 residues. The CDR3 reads CASCPGLATDEQFF. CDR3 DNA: TGTGCCAGCTGCCCGGGACTAGCGACCGATGAGCAGTTCTTC.

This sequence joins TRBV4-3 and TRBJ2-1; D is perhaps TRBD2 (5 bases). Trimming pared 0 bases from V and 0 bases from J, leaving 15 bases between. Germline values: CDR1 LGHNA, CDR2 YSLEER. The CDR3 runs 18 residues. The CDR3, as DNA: TGCGCCAGCAGCCAAGATCCCTGGGCGGGCCTCTCCTACAATGAGCAGTTCTTC. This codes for CASSQDPWAGLSYNEQFF.

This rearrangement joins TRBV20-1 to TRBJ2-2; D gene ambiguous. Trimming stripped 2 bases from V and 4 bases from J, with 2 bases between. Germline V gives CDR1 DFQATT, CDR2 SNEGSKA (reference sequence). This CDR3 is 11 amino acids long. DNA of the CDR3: TGCAGTGCTAGAACCACCGGGGAGCTGTTTTTT. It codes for CSARTTGELFF.

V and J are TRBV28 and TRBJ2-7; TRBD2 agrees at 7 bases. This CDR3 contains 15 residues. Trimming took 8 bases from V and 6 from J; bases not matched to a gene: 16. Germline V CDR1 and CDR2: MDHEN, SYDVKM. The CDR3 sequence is CASLSSQGGSGEQYF. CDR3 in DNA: TGTGCCAGCCTCTCTAGCCAGGGAGGGTCAGGCGAGCAGTACTTC.

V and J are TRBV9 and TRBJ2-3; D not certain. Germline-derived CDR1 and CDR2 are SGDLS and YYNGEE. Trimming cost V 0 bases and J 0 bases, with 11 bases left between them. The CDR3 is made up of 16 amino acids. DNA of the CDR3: TGTGCCAGCAGCGTAGAGAGTGCAGCTAGCACAGATACGCAGTATTTT. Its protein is CASSVESAASTDTQYF.

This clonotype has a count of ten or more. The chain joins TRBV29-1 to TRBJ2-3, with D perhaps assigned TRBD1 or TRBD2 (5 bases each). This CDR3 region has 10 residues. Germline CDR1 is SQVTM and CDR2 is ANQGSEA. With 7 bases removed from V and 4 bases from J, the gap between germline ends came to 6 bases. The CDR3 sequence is CSGGADTQYF. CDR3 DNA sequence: TGCAGCGGAGGGGCAGATACGCAGTATTTT.

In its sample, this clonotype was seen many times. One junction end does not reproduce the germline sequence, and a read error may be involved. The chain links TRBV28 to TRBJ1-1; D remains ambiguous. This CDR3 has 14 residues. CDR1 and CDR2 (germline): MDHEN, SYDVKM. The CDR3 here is CTSNPPTRNTEAFF. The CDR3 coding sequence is TGTACCAGCAATCCGCCTACACGGAACACTGAAGCTTTCTTT.

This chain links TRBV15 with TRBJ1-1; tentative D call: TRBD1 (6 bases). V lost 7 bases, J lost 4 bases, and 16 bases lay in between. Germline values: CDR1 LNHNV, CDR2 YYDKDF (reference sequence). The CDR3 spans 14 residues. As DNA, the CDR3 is TGTGCCACCACGACGGGACACCTTTCCACTGAAGCTTTCTTT. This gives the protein CATTTGHLSTEAFF.

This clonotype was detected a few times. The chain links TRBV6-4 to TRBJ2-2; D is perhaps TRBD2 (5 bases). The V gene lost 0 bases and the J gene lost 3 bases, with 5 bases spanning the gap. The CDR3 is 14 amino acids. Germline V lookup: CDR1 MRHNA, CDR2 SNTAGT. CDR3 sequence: CASSDSRDTGELFF. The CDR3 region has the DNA TGTGCCAGCAGTGACTCGAGGGACACCGGGGAGCTGTTTTTT.

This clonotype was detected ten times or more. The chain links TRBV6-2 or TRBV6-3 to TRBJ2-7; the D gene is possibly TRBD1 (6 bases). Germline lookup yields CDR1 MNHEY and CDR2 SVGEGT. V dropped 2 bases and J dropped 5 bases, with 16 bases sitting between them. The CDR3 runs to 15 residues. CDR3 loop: CASSYLRDPGDEQYF. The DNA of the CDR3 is TGTGCCAGCAGTTACCTCCGGGACCCAGGGGACGAGCAGTACTTC.